The 18 T cell receptor beta chains below were found in one sample sequenced in a study of cytomegalovirus exposure and HLA in healthy donors. Primers included in the PCR were 60 Vbeta and 13 Jbeta primers. TCRdb keeps only in-frame clones here, not all; method: immunoSEQ multiplex PCR. The sample records about 98,000 clones, under 80% being singletons. Sequenced: PBMCs. These receptors were collected from a male donor in good health and CMV-seronegative.

This clone was seen only once. V usage is TRBV6-5 and J usage is TRBJ2-7, with TRBD1 matching 10 bases. V was clipped by 6 bases and J by 3 bases; unmatched bases: 5. Per germline, CDR1 MNHEY and CDR2 SVGAGI. CDR3 size: 14 residues. DNA for the CDR3: TGTGCCAGCAGCGGGACAGGGGAGCTCTACGAGCAGTACTTC. As protein: CASSGTGELYEQYF.

This clone was detected a few times. Here the CDR3 DNA reads TGTGCCAGCAGTCAGGGGACGGGCAATCAGCCCCAGCATTTT. Translating gives CASSQGTGNQPQHF. The V call is TRBV6-5, the J call TRBJ1-5; a possible D gene is TRBD1 (6 bases). Trimming removed 5 bases from V and 2 bases from J, with 10 bases in between. CDR1 and CDR2 (germline): MNHEY, SVGAGI. This CDR3 has 14 amino acids.

CDR3 loop: CASSVGGGRNQETQYF. DNA of the CDR3: TGTGCCAGCAGCGTAGGGGGCGGGAGGAACCAAGAGACCCAGTACTTC. The rearrangement links TRBV9 to TRBJ2-5; 8 nucleotides agree with TRBD2. CDR1 and CDR2 (germline): SGDLS, YYNGEE. Losses at the gene ends were 0 bases for V and 0 bases for J; bases not matched to a gene: 4. The CDR3 is 16 residues long.

The chain couples TRBV19 to TRBJ1-2; D may be TRBD1 (5 bases). Germline lookup yields CDR1 LNHDA and CDR2 SQIVND (reference sequence). V lost 5 bases and J 4 bases, leaving 17 bases between the germline ends. The CDR3 runs 15 residues. This CDR3 reads CASSPGPGGVYGYTF. CDR3 coding DNA: TGTGCCAGTAGTCCAGGGCCCGGAGGGGTCTATGGCTACACCTTC.

This clone was recorded only once. This chain joins TRBV2 and TRBJ1-1; no reliable D call. CDR3 size: 13 residues. Trimming removed 3 bases from V and 1 base from J, with 6 bases in between. From germline, CDR1 is SNHLY and CDR2 FYNNEI. CDR3: CASSDPWNTEAFF. CDR3 nucleotides: TGTGCCAGCAGTGACCCGTGGAACACTGAAGCTTTCTTT.

The V gene is TRBV6-6, the J gene TRBJ2-7; perhaps TRBD1 as D (6 bases). The V and J ends lost 6 bases and 2 bases respectively, with 14 bases between them. Germline V gene lookup returns CDR1 MNHNY and CDR2 SVGAGI (reference sequence). The CDR3 loop spans 14 amino acids. In nucleotides, the CDR3 is TGTGCCAGCAGGATTAACAGGGATCCCTACGAGCAGTACTTC. Translated, it gives CASRINRDPYEQYF.

The rearrangement joins TRBV9 to TRBJ1-4; 8 bases fit TRBD1. This CDR3 comprises 14 residues. CDR1 is SGDLS, CDR2 YYNGEE, per germline. Trimming cost V 3 bases and J 7 bases; bases outside gene matches: 5. CDR3 DNA sequence: TGTGCCAGCAGCGGCCAGGGGGCGGGTGAAAAACTGTTTTTT. This sequence encodes CASSGQGAGEKLFF.

The rearrangement uses TRBV6-1 and TRBJ2-5, with a tentative D call TRBD1 (6 bases). This CDR3 contains 12 residues. V shed 10 bases and J shed 5 bases, with 14 bases lying between them. Germline-derived CDR1 and CDR2 are MNHNS and SASEGT. CDR3 region: CAIRQDPETQYF. CDR3 sequence (DNA): TGTGCCATAAGACAGGATCCCGAGACCCAGTACTTC.

The chain carries TRBV5-1 and TRBJ2-3; TRBD2 matches at 10 bases. Per the germline V gene, CDR1 is SGHRS and CDR2 is YFSETQ. This CDR3 has 16 amino acids. Losses at the gene ends were 4 bases for V and 0 bases for J; bases not matched to a gene: 5. This CDR3 reads CASSPGLAVSTDTQYF. In nucleotides, the CDR3 is TGCGCCAGCAGCCCTGGACTAGCGGTTAGCACAGATACGCAGTATTTT.

The chain recombines TRBV5-1 with TRBJ1-1; 11 bases line up with TRBD1. This CDR3 region has 17 residues. V lost 4 bases and J lost 1; bases outside the gene matches: 9. The germline V gene has CDR1 SGHRS and CDR2 YFSETQ. CDR3 amino acids: CASSPRGQGAQNTEAFF. The CDR3 coding sequence is TGCGCCAGCAGCCCCCGTGGACAGGGGGCTCAGAACACTGAAGCTTTCTTT.

The rearrangement links TRBV6-6 to TRBJ1-5; D remains ambiguous. The CDR3 has 12 residues. V was shortened by 0 bases and J by 6 bases, with 3 bases between the two germline ends. Germline CDR1 is MNHNY and CDR2 is SVGAGI (reference sequence). CDR3 coding DNA: TGTGCCAGCAGTTACTCGGCTCAGCCCCAGCATTTT. Amino acids: CASSYSAQPQHF.

The chain employs TRBV14 and TRBJ1-2; D perhaps matches TRBD1 (6 bases). The germline V gene has CDR1 SGHDN and CDR2 FVKESK. This CDR3 region has 17 residues. V dropped 8 bases and J dropped 3 bases, with 25 bases sitting between them. The CDR3 is CASSTFTSTGPYYGYTF. The CDR3 nucleotides are TGTGCCAGCTCTACTTTTACTTCAACAGGGCCCTACTATGGCTACACCTTC.

The CDR3 DNA reads TGTGCCAGCAGCCTCGGACTAGCGGGAGGAGGGGTAGATACGCAGTATTTT. The encoded protein is CASSLGLAGGGVDTQYF. The V call is TRBV7-2, the J call TRBJ2-3, with 14 nucleotides matching TRBD2. The germline gives CDR1 SGHTA, CDR2 FQGNSA. The CDR3 contains 17 residues. V lost 5 bases to trimming and J lost 5 bases; unmatched junction nucleotides: 9.

This clone turned up a few times. The chain recombines TRBV29-1 with TRBJ1-4; no clear D. V lost 3 bases and J 0 bases, leaving 5 bases between the germline ends. Germline V lookup: CDR1 SQVTM, CDR2 ANQGSEA. This CDR3 contains 13 residues. Written as DNA, the CDR3 is TGCAGCGTTGAGCGTGCAACTAATGAAAAACTGTTTTTT. Encoded protein: CSVERATNEKLFF.

The genes are TRBV27 and TRBJ1-5; 11 bases are shared with TRBD1. The CDR3 contains 15 residues. Per the germline V gene, CDR1 is MNHEY and CDR2 is SMNVEV (reference sequence). V shed 5 bases and J 4 bases; nucleotides not matched to a gene: 4. The CDR3 nucleotides are TGTGCCAGCAGTAGAGGGACAGGGGGAAATCAGCCCCAGCATTTT. Translation gives CASSRGTGGNQPQHF.

The J gene is TRBJ1-4, the V gene TRBV18; 7 bases match TRBD1. Trimming cost V 5 bases and J 8 bases; bases outside gene matches: 14. Germline loops: CDR1 KGHSH, CDR2 LQKENI. CDR3 size: 16 residues. The DNA of the CDR3 is TGTGCCAGCTCAGCGATGAACAGGGGAGGAAACGAAAAACTGTTTTTT. It encodes CASSAMNRGGNEKLFF.

The chain couples TRBV19 to TRBJ1-5, with D possibly TRBD1 on 5 matching bases. Looked up from germline, CDR1 is LNHDA and CDR2 is SQIVND (reference sequence). This CDR3 is built from 14 residues. V dropped 7 bases and J dropped 6 bases, with 16 bases sitting between them. The CDR3, as DNA: TGTGCCAGTATCGAAGCCGGGGGGGGTCAGCCCCAGCATTTT. Translating it yields CASIEAGGGQPQHF.

This clone was counted once. This chain connects TRBV19 to TRBJ2-5; D is uncertain. Trimming took 4 bases from V and 1 from J, leaving 7 bases between them. The CDR3 loop spans 13 amino acids. The germline CDR1 and CDR2 sequences are LNHDA and SQIVND (reference sequence). CDR3 amino acids: CASSNRRQETQYF. As DNA, the CDR3 is TGTGCCAGTAGTAACAGACGCCAAGAGACCCAGTACTTC.